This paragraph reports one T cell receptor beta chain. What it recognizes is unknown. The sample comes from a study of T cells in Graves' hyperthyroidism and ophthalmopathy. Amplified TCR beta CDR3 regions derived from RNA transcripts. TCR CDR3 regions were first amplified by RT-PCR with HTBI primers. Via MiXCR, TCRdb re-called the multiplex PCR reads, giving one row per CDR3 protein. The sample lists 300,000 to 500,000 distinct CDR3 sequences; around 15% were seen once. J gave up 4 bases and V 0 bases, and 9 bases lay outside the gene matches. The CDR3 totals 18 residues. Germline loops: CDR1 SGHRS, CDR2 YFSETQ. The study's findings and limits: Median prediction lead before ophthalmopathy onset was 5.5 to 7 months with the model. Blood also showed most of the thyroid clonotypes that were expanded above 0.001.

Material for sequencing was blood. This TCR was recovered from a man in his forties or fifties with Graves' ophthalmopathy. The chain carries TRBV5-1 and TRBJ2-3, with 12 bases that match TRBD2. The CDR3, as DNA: TGCGCCAGCAGCTTGGTAGTGACTAGCGGGAGAACGGCAGATACGCAGTATTTT. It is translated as CASSLVVTSGRTADTQYF.